The 15 T cell receptor beta chains below come from one sample, sequenced in a study of Graves' ophthalmopathy and Graves' hyperthyroidism. Investigators amplified TCR beta CDR3 regions from RNA transcripts. HTBI primers were used in a first-round RT-PCR, which preceded a second-round multiplex PCR. TCRdb ran MiXCR on the multiplex PCR reads and lists one entry per CDR3 protein. The sample records about 1.1 million distinct CDR3 sequences, about 40% being singletons. Source material: peripheral blood or thyroid tissue (not recorded which). These receptors were taken from an adult man with Graves' hyperthyroidism.

Ten or more counts support this clonotype. This chain connects TRBV10-3 to TRBJ2-2; TRBD1 agrees at 7 bases. V dropped 8 bases and J dropped 7; count of bases not matched to a gene: 1. Germline CDR1 ENHRY, CDR2 SYGVKD. The CDR3 covers 11 residues. The DNA for the CDR3 is TGTGCCATCTGGACAGGCGGGGAGCTGTTTTTT. It codes for CAIWTGGELFF.

This clonotype was seen a handful of times. The chain carries TRBV10-3 and TRBJ2-7; 11 nucleotides match TRBD1. With 5 bases clipped from V and 6 bases from J, the junction kept 3 bases outside the gene matches. CDR1 is ENHRY, CDR2 SYGVKD, per germline. The CDR3 has 13 residues. The CDR3 DNA follows: TGTGCCATCAGTCGGGACAGGGGGGGCGAGCAGTACTTC. It yields the protein CAISRDRGGEQYF.

This clonotype was recorded a few times. V and J are TRBV4-3 and TRBJ1-1, with no clear D. CDR3 length: 17 amino acids. Germline V lookup: CDR1 LGHNA, CDR2 YSLEER. The germline V and J ends were trimmed by 0 bases and 8 bases, with 22 bases remaining between them. DNA of the CDR3: TGCGCCAGCAGCCAAGAGTATCTAGGAGGGCCCACCTCGGAAGCTTTCTTT. This translates into CASSQEYLGGPTSEAFF.

This clonotype was recorded only once. A much larger clone lies one base from this, so it may be a read error. J is TRBJ1-5 and V is TRBV10-3, with D maybe TRBD1 (5 bases). The CDR3 consists of 14 residues. Germline CDR1 is ENHRY and CDR2 is SYGVKD. For the CDR3, the DNA is TGTGTCAGCAGCCTCCAGGGAACCCATCAGCCCCAGCATTTT. As protein: CVSSLQGTHQPQHF.

This clonotype was counted at least ten times. V and J are TRBV29-1 and TRBJ2-7; either TRBD1 or TRBD2 may supply D (5 bases each). V lost 0 bases and J lost 0, with 15 bases in between. The CDR3 sequence is 16 residues long. From germline, CDR1 is SQVTM and CDR2 ANQGSEA. As DNA, the CDR3 is TGCAGCGTTGAAGATCGAGAGGGGCGGAGCTCCTACGAGCAGTACTTC. Translated, it gives CSVEDREGRSSYEQYF.

The V gene is TRBV9, the J gene TRBJ2-6; D is possibly TRBD2 (6 bases). Looked up from germline, CDR1 is SGDLS and CDR2 is YYNGEE. V gave up 6 bases and J gave up 4 bases, with 14 bases separating them. The CDR3 extends over 15 amino acids. The CDR3 loop reads CASNEGTLGANVLTF. The CDR3 DNA sequence: TGTGCCAGCAATGAAGGGACTCTCGGGGCCAACGTCCTGACTTTC.

This clonotype was seen repeatedly, ten times or more. The chain has TRBV7-9 and TRBJ2-5; 10 bases map to TRBD2. This CDR3 region has 16 residues. The germline V gene has CDR1 SEHNR and CDR2 FQNEAQ (reference sequence). Trimming cost V 1 base and J 2 bases; bases outside gene matches: 4. The CDR3 DNA sequence: TGTGCCAGCAGCTTAGGCTCTAGCGGGAGTCAAGAGACCCAGTACTTC. The encoded protein is CASSLGSSGSQETQYF.

In regard to this clonotype: A read error may explain this, as a much larger clone is one base away. This rearrangement joins TRBV9 to TRBJ1-5; 10 bases line up with TRBD1. CDR1 and CDR2 from the germline V gene are SGDLS and YYNGEE. Trimming removed 5 bases from V and 2 bases from J; junction bases left unmatched: 7. This CDR3 comprises 16 residues. Written as DNA, the CDR3 is TGTGCCAGCAGTTACATCGGGACAGGGGGCAATCAGCCCCAGCATTTT. Translation gives CASSYIGTGGNQPQHF.

The rearrangement uses TRBV29-1 and TRBJ1-5, with D hard to call. The CDR3 totals 10 residues. V shed 8 bases and J shed 4 bases, with 6 bases lying between them. Germline CDR1 reads SQVTM; CDR2 reads ANQGSEA. The CDR3 region is CSSQNQPQHF. CDR3 in DNA: TGCAGCTCCCAGAATCAGCCCCAGCATTTT.

This clonotype was picked up many times. The chain employs TRBV4-3 and TRBJ1-5; possible D gene TRBD1, 5 bases. V dropped 0 bases and J dropped 4 bases, with 7 bases sitting between them. Germline CDR1 reads LGHNA; CDR2 reads YSLEER. The CDR3 has 14 residues. For the CDR3, the DNA is TGCGCCAGCAGCCAAGATCAGGGAAATCAGCCCCAGCATTTT. Amino acids: CASSQDQGNQPQHF.

This clonotype appeared a single time. V is TRBV6-2 or TRBV6-3 and J is TRBJ1-3, with 9 bases lining up with TRBD1. Germline CDR1 and CDR2: MNHEY and SVGEGT. CDR3 length equals 20 residues. Trimming cost V 6 bases and J 0 bases; bases outside gene matches: 18. The CDR3 DNA reads TGTGCCAGCAGCCCGACGACCGGGACAGGGACGCTCTACTCTGGAAACACCATATATTTT. This translates into CASSPTTGTGTLYSGNTIYF.

This clonotype has just a few counts. The chain links TRBV12-3 or TRBV12-4 to TRBJ1-6, with 7 bases aligning to TRBD1. The CDR3 consists of 12 residues. V lost 5 bases, J lost 15 bases, and 7 bases stayed unmatched. CDR3 coding DNA: TGTGCCAGCAGTACCGGGACAGAGGTCCTCCACTTT. Protein product: CASSTGTEVLHF.

This clonotype appeared many times. This chain joins TRBV20-1 and TRBJ1-5, with 7 positions matching TRBD1. There are 15 residues in the CDR3. V gave up 0 bases and J gave up 6 bases; unmatched junction bases: 8. The germline V gene has CDR1 DFQATT and CDR2 SNEGSKA (reference sequence). The CDR3: CSARERGRWVQPQHF. The CDR3 nucleotides are TGCAGTGCTAGAGAAAGGGGGCGGTGGGTTCAGCCCCAGCATTTT.

The J gene is TRBJ1-2, the V gene TRBV15; D gene ambiguous. V was cut by 4 bases and J by 4 bases, with 10 bases left in between. The germline gives CDR1 LNHNV, CDR2 YYDKDF (reference sequence). This CDR3 contains 13 residues. The CDR3 reads CATSTSPAYGYTF. CDR3 DNA: TGTGCCACCAGCACCTCGCCAGCCTATGGCTACACCTTC.

The rearrangement joins TRBV4-3 to TRBJ2-7; 7 nucleotides align to TRBD1. The ends lost 4 bases at V and 2 bases at J; junction bases unmatched: 5. The V gene's germline CDR1 is LGHNA and CDR2 YSLEER. The CDR3 runs 14 residues. CDR3 loop: CASSPGQAAYEQYF. The CDR3 DNA reads TGCGCCAGCAGCCCCGGACAGGCCGCCTACGAGCAGTACTTC.